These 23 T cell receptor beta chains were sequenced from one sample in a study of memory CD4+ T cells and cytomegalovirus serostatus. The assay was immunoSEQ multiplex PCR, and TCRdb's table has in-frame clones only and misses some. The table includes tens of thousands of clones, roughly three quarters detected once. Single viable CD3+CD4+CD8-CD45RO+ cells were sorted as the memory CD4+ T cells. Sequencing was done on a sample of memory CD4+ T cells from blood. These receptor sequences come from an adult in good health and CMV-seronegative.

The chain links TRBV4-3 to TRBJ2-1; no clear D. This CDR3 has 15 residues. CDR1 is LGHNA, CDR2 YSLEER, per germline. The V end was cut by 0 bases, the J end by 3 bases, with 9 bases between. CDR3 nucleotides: TGCGCCAGCAGCCAAGAACGGACGGACTACAATGAGCAGTTCTTC. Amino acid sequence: CASSQERTDYNEQFF.

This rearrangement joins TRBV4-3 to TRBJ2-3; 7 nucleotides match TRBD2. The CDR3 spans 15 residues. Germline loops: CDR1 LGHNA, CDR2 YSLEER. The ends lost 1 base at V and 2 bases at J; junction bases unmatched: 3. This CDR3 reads CASSQGGGPTDTQYF. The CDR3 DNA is TGCGCCAGCAGCCAAGGCGGGGGACCCACAGATACGCAGTATTTT.

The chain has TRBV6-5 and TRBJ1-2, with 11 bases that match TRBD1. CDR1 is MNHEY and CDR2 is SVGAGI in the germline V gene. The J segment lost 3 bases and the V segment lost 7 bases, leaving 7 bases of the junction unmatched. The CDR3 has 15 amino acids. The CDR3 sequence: CASTPGQGAYYGYTF. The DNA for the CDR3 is TGTGCCAGCACTCCCGGACAGGGGGCCTACTATGGCTACACCTTC.

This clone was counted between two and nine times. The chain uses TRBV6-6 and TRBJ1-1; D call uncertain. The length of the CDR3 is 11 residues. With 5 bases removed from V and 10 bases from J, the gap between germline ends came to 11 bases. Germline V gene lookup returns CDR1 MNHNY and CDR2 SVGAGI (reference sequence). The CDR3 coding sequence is TGTGCCAGCAGTGAGACTCGGGGAGCTTTCTTT. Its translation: CASSETRGAFF.

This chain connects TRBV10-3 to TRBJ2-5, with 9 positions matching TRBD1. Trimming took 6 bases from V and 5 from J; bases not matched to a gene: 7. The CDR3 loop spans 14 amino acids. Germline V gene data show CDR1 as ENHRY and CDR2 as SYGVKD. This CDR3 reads CAIRPGQGWETQYF. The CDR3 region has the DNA TGTGCCATCAGGCCGGGACAGGGATGGGAGACCCAGTACTTC.

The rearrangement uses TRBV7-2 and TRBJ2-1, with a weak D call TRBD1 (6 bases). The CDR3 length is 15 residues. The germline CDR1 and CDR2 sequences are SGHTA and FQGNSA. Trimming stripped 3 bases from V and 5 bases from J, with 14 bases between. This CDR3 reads CASSLSRGSHNEQFF. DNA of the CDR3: TGTGCCAGCAGCTTGAGCAGGGGCAGCCACAATGAGCAGTTCTTC. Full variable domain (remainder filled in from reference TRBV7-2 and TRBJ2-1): GAGVSQSPSNKVTEKGKDVELRCDPISGHTALYWYRQSLGQGLEFLIYFQGNSAPDKSGLPSDRFSAERTGGSVSTLTIQRTQQEDSAVYLCASSLSRGSHNEQFFGPGTRLTVL.

CDR3: CASSGLAGGDNEQFF. The CDR3 nucleotides are TGTGCCAGCAGTGGTCTAGCGGGAGGGGATAATGAGCAGTTCTTC. V is TRBV6-5 and J is TRBJ2-1, with 12 bases lining up with TRBD2. J was trimmed by 7 bases and V by 5 bases; bases with no gene match: 6. CDR3 length: 15 residues. CDR1 and CDR2 (germline): MNHEY, SVGAGI.

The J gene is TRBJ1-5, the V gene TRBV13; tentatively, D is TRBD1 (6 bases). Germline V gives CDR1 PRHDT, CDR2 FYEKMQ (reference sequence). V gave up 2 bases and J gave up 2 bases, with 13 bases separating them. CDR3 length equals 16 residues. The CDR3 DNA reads TGTGCCAGCAGCTTACGGGGGGGCGGGGGCAATCAGCCCCAGCATTTT. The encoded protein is CASSLRGGGGNQPQHF.

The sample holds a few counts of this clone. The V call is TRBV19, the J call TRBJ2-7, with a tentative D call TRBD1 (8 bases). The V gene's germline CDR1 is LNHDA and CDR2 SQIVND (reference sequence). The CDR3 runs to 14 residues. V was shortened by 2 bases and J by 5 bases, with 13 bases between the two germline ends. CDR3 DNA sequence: TGTGCCAGTAGTATACGACAGGGGAGGGACGAGCAGTACTTC. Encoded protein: CASSIRQGRDEQYF. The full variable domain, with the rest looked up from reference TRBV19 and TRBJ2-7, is DGGITQSPKYLFRKEGQNVTLSCEQNLNHDAMYWYRQDPGQGLRLIYYSQIVNDFQKGDIAEGYSVSREKKESFPLTVTSAQKNPTAFYLCASSIRQGRDEQYFGPGTRLTVT.

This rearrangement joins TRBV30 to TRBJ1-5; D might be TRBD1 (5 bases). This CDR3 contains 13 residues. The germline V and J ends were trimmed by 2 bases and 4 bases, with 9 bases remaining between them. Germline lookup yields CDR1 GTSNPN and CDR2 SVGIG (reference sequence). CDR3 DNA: TGTGCCTGGAGTCCCCAGGGTAATCAGCCCCAGCATTTT. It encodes CAWSPQGNQPQHF.

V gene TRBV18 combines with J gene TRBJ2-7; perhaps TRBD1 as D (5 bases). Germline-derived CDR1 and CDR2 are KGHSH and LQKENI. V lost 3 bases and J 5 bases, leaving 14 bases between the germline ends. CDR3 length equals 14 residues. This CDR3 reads CASSPSRATDEQYF. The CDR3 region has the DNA TGTGCCAGCTCACCCTCCAGGGCTACGGACGAGCAGTACTTC.

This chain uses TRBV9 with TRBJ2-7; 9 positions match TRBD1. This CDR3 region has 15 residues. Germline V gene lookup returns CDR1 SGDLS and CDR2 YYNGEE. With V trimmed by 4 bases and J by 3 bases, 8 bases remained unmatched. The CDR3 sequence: CASSPGQGVVYEQYF. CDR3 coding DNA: TGTGCCAGCAGCCCGGGACAGGGAGTCGTCTACGAGCAGTACTTC.

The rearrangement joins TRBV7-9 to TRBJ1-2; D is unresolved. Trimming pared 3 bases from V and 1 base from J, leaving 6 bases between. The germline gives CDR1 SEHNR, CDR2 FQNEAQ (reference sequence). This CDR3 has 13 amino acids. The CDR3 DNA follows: TGTGCCAGCAGCTTGACACTTAACTATGGCTACACCTTC. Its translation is CASSLTLNYGYTF.

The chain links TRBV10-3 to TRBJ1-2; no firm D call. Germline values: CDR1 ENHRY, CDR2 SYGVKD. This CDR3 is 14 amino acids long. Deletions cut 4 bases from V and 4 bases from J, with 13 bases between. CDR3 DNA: TGTGCCATCAGTGGCGATACAGAAACCTATGGCTACACCTTC. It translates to CAISGDTETYGYTF.

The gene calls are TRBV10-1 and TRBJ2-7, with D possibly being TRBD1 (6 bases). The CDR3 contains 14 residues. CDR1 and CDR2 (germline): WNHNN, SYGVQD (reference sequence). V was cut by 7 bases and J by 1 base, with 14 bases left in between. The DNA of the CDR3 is TGCGCCAGCAAGCAGGACAGACTTTCCTACGAGCAGTACTTC. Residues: CASKQDRLSYEQYF.

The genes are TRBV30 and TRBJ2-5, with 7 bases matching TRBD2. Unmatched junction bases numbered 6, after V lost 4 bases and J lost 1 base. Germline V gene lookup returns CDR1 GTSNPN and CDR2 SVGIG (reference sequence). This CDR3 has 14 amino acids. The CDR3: CAWNKGGVQETQYF. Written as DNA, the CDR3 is TGTGCCTGGAACAAGGGAGGGGTCCAAGAGACCCAGTACTTC.

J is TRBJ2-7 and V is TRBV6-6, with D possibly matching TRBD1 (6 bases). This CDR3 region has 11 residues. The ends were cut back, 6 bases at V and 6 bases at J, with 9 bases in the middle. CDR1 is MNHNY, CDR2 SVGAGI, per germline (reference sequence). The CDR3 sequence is CASRGQSEQYF. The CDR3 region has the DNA TGTGCCAGCAGAGGACAGTCCGAGCAGTACTTC.

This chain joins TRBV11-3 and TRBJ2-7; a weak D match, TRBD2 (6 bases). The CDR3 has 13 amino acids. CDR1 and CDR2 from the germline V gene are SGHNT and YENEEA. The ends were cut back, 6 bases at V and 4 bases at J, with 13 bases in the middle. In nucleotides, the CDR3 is TGTGCCAGCAGTCGTGGGCGGGAATACGAGCAGTACTTC. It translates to CASSRGREYEQYF.

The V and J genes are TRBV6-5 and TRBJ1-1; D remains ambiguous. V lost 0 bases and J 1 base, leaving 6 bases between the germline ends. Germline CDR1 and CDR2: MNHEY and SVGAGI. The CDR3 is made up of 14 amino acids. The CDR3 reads CASSYSGRNTEAFF. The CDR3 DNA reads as TGTGCCAGCAGTTACTCAGGGAGGAACACTGAAGCTTTCTTT.

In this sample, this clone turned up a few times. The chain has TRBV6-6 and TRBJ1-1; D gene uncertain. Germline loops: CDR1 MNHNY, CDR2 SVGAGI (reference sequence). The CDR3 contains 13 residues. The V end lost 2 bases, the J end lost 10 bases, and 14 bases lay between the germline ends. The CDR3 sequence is CASSYTDQERAFF. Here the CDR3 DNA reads TGTGCCAGCAGTTACACCGATCAAGAAAGAGCTTTCTTT.

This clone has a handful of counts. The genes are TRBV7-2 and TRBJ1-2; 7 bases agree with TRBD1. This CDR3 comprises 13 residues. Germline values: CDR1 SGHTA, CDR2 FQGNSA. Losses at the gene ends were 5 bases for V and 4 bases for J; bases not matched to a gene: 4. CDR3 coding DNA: TGTGCCAGCAGCGTGACAGGGTCCTATGGCTACACCTTC. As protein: CASSVTGSYGYTF.

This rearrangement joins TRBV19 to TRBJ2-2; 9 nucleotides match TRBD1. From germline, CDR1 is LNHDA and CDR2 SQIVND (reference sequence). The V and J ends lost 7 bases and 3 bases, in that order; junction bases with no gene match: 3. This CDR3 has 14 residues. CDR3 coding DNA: TGTGCCAGTAAGAGGACAGGGGACACCGGGGAGCTGTTTTTT. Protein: CASKRTGDTGELFF.

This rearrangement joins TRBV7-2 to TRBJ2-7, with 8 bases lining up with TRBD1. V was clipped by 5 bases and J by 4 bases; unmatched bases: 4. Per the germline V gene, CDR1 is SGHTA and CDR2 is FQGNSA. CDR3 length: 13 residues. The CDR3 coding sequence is TGTGCCAGCAGCCGGACAGGGAGTTACGAGCAGTACTTC. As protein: CASSRTGSYEQYF.